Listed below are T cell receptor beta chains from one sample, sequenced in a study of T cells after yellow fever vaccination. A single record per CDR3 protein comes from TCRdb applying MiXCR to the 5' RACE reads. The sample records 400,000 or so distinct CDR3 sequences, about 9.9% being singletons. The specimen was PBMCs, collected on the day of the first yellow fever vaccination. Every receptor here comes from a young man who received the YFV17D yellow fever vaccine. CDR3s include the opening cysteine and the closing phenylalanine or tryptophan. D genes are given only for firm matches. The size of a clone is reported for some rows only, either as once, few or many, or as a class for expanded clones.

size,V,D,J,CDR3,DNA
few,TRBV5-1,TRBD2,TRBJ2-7,CASSLEGGTSSYEQYF,TGCGCCAGCAGCTTGGAGGGGGGGACTAGCTCCTACGAGCAGTACTTC
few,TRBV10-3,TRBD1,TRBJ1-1,CAISETGAGNTEAFF,TGTGCCATCAGTGAGACAGGGGCTGGGAACACTGAAGCTTTCTTT
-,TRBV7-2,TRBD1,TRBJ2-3,CASSLQGQGTGTQYF,TGTGCCAGCAGCCTACAGGGACAGGGGACAGGTACGCAGTATTTT
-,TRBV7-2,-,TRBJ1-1,CASSSAGLTHTEAFF,TGTGCCAGCAGCTCCGCAGGGCTTACGCACACTGAAGCTTTCTTT
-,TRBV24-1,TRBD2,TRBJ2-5,CATSLAGEETQYF,TGTGCCACCAGTTTAGCGGGGGAAGAGACCCAGTACTTC
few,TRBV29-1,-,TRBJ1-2,CSVEDPQEHNYGYTF,TGCAGCGTTGAAGATCCACAGGAGCATAACTATGGCTACACCTTC
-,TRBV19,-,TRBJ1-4,CASSGDPNEKLFF,TGTGCCAGTTCGGGAGATCCTAATGAAAAACTGTTTTTT
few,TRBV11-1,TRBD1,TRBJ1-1,CATRDRVNTEAFF,TGTGCCACTCGGGACAGGGTGAACACTGAAGCTTTCTTT
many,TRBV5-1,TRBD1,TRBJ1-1,CASRKTGENTEAFF,TGCGCCAGCAGGAAGACAGGGGAGAACACTGAAGCTTTCTTT
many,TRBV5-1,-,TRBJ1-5,CASSLDGGSNQPQHF,TGCGCCAGCAGCTTGGATGGCGGAAGCAATCAGCCCCAGCATTTT
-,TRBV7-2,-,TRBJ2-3,CASSLIPGSTDTQYF,TGTGCCAGCAGCTTAATCCCAGGGTCGACAGATACGCAGTATTTT
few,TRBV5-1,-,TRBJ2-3,CASSPGRGSDTQYF,TGCGCCAGCAGCCCGGGGCGGGGATCCGATACGCAGTATTTT
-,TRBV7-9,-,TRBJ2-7,CASTTTRYEQYF,TGTGCCAGCACCACGACGCGTTACGAGCAGTACTTC
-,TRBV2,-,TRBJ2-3,CASSELRADTQYF,TGTGCCAGCAGTGAACTCAGGGCAGATACGCAGTATTTT
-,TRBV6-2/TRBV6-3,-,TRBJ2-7,CASIHSGGAYEQYF,TGTGCCAGCATCCACTCGGGGGGCGCCTACGAGCAGTACTTC
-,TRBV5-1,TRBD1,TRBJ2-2,CASSLRTGETGELFF,TGCGCCAGCAGCCTCCGGACAGGGGAGACCGGGGAGCTGTTTTTT
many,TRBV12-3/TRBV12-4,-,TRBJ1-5,CASSLHRNQPQHF,TGTGCCAGCAGTTTACACAGGAATCAGCCCCAGCATTTT
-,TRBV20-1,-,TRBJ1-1,CSANAGYTEAFF,TGCAGTGCTAATGCGGGGTACACTGAAGCTTTCTTT
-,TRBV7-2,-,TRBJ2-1,CASSWDRGKGQFF,TGTGCCAGCAGTTGGGATAGGGGGAAGGGGCAGTTCTTC
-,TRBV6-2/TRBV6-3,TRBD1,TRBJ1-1,CASSWDRATEAIF,TGTGCCAGCAGTTGGGACAGGGCTACTGAAGCTATCTTT
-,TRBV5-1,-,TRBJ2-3,CASSLGGRSDTQYF,TGCGCCAGCAGCTTGGGCGGCAGATCAGATACGCAGTATTTT
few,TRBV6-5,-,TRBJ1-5,CASSYSGVNQPQHF,TGTGCCAGCAGTTACTCTGGGGTCAATCAGCCCCAGCATTTT
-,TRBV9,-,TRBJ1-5,CASSVAGDSNQPQHF,TGTGCCAGCAGCGTAGCGGGGGATAGCAATCAGCCCCAGCATTTT
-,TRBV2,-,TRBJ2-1,CAGDTYNEQFF,TGTGCCGGGGACACCTACAATGAGCAGTTCTTC
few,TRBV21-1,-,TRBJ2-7,CAADQRGVPDYEQYF,TGTGCCGCAGATCAACGCGGGGTTCCCGACTACGAGCAGTACTTC
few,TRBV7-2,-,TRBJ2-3,CASSLGTWYTDTQYF,TGTGCCAGCAGCCTCGGGACTTGGTACACAGATACGCAGTATTTT
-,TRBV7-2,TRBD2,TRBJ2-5,CASSLTSGGAQTQYF,TGTGCCAGCAGCCTAACTAGCGGGGGGGCCCAGACCCAGTACTTC
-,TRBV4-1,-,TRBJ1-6,CASSQDQEMTYSPLHF,TGCGCCAGCAGCCAAGATCAAGAGATGACCTATTCACCCCTCCACTTT
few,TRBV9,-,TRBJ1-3,CASSVVGSLWDTIYF,TGTGCCAGCAGCGTAGTTGGATCTCTATGGGACACCATATATTTT
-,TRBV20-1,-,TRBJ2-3,CSARSGVTSTDTQYF,TGCAGTGCTAGATCCGGGGTAACTAGCACAGATACGCAGTATTTT
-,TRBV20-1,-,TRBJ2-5,CSAFWGQETQYF,TGCAGTGCCTTCTGGGGACAAGAGACCCAGTACTTC
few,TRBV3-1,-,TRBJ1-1,CASSLWTAMNTEAFF,TGTGCCAGCAGCCTTTGGACAGCCATGAACACTGAAGCTTTCTTT
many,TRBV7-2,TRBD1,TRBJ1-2,CASSLFQGENYGYTF,TGTGCCAGCAGCTTATTCCAGGGGGAGAACTATGGCTACACCTTC
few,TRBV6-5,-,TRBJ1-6,CASSYSTGGSYNSPLHF,TGTGCCAGCAGTTATTCGACAGGTGGCTCCTATAATTCACCCCTCCACTTT
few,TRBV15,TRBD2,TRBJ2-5,CATSRGRALSGGEQETQYF,TGTGCCACCAGCAGAGGGAGAGCTTTGAGCGGGGGGGAACAAGAGACCCAGTACTTC
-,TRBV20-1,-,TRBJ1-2,CSGTGTIDYGYTF,TGCAGTGGAACGGGAACAATCGACTATGGCTACACCTTC
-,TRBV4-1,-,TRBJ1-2,CASSQPPPIYGYTF,TGCGCCAGCAGCCAGCCGCCACCTATCTATGGCTACACCTTC
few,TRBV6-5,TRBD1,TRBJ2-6,CASSWGQGKANVLTF,TGTGCCAGCAGTTGGGGACAGGGGAAGGCCAACGTCCTGACTTTC
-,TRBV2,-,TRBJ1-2,CASSENAYDYTF,TGTGCCAGCAGTGAAAACGCCTATGACTACACCTTC
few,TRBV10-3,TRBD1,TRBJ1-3,CAIGQGAARAGNTIYF,TGTGCCATAGGACAGGGGGCAGCCCGGGCTGGAAACACCATATATTTT
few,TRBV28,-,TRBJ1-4,CASSFSGLGGEKLFF,TGTGCCAGCAGTTTCTCCGGACTGGGGGGAGAAAAACTGTTTTTT